This paragraph covers one T cell receptor beta chain sequence. This sample is part of a study of blood T cell repertoires in COVID-19. Profiled with immunoSEQ multiplex PCR; TCRdb holds only in-frame clones, not every one. The sample lists approximately 190,000 clones; roughly 86% were seen once. The junction had 10 bases not matched to a gene; V was cut back by 3 bases and J by 5 bases. CDR3 size: 15 residues. Germline V CDR1 and CDR2: MDHEN, SYDVKM. The TCR originated in a woman aged 40-49 years in a cohort exposed to, infected with or recovered from COVID-19 (not recorded which). The sequenced sample was PBMCs or T cells enriched from blood (not recorded which). The rearrangement links TRBV28 to TRBJ2-7, with 7 bases fitting TRBD1. CDR3 nucleotide sequence: TGTGCCAGCAGTTTCCCGGACAGGCTTAGCGACGAGCAGTACTTC. Its translation is CASSFPDRLSDEQYF.